This entry features one T cell receptor (beta chain) sequence. The antigen is undetermined. This sample is part of a study of CD8+CD57+ T cells in acquired aplastic anemia. For the study at large: Mean DNA quantity obtained from sorted CD4+ and CD8+ cells was 3 to 4 ug. Regarding the study as a whole: Patients and healthy controls showed no significant CD8+ Simpson's diversity difference.

Germline V gene lookup returns CDR1 SGHTA and CDR2 FQGNSA. This CDR3 has 16 residues. J was trimmed by 9 bases and V by 1 base; bases with no gene match: 9. Previously, flow cytometry had revealed CD8+CD57+ cell expansion in the patients chosen for sequencing. Genomic DNA templated the TCR beta VDJ and CDR3 profiling. Each CDR3 protein is one row after TCRdb ran MiXCR on the reads. The sample has about 160,000 distinct CDR3 sequences; roughly 48% are singletons. The clonotype was recovered from a human donor with aplastic anemia. The specimen sequenced was sorted CD4+, CD8+, or CD8+CD57+ T cells (not recorded which) from PBMCs. The chain recombines TRBV7-2 with TRBJ2-1; 10 bases are shared with TRBD2. As DNA, the CDR3 is TGTGCCAGCAGCTTAGGTCGGCTAGCGGGAGCCCCTGAGCAGTTCTTC. The encoded protein is CASSLGRLAGAPEQFF.